One and the same sample provided the 21 T cell receptor beta chains below, sequenced in a study of cytomegalovirus exposure and HLA in healthy donors. In the PCR, 60 Vbeta and 13 Jbeta primers were used. Profiling relied on immunoSEQ multiplex PCR, and the TCRdb table lists in-frame clones only, not all of them. The profile shows about 150,000 clones, around 82% of them singletons. Sequencing was carried out using PBMCs. These receptors came from a woman aged 45-65 years in good health and CMV-seropositive.

Concerning this clone: At one end, the junction sequence differs from germline, possibly due to a read error. V is TRBV7-9 and J is TRBJ1-4; D gene ambiguous. From germline, CDR1 is SEHNR and CDR2 FQNEAQ (reference sequence). The CDR3 length is 14 residues. CDR3 protein: CSSALEVTNEKLFF. DNA of the CDR3: TGTTCCAGCGCCCTAGAGGTCACTAATGAAAAACTGTTTTTT.

The CDR3 DNA follows: TGCGCCAGCAGTGAGGGCCTTAACGTGAACACTGAAGCTTTCTTT. It encodes CASSEGLNVNTEAFF. This chain uses TRBV10-2 with TRBJ1-1; no definite D call. The V gene lost 2 bases and the J gene lost 0 bases, with 10 bases spanning the gap. The CDR3 has 15 residues. Germline loops: CDR1 WSHSY, CDR2 SAAADI.

The V gene is TRBV29-1, the J gene TRBJ2-7; 10 positions match TRBD1. Looked up from germline, CDR1 is SQVTM and CDR2 is ANQGSEA. The V gene end was trimmed by 1 base and the J gene end by 7 bases; junction bases not matched to a gene: 13. The CDR3 spans 16 residues. The CDR3 region has the DNA TGCAGCGTTGAAGGGGAACCGGGACAGGGGAGGTGGGAGCAGTACTTC. Translation: CSVEGEPGQGRWEQYF.

The chain employs TRBV2 and TRBJ2-1, with a weak D call TRBD1 (5 bases). The germline V gene encodes CDR1 SNHLY and CDR2 FYNNEI. This CDR3 has 15 amino acids. Trimming pared 5 bases from V and 4 bases from J, leaving 15 bases between. CDR3 coding DNA: TGTGCCAGCAGTATCGGGCCCAGGGCGTACAATGAGCAGTTCTTC. This translates into CASSIGPRAYNEQFF.

This chain joins TRBV9 and TRBJ2-2, with 10 bases identical to TRBD2. Germline-derived CDR1 and CDR2 are SGDLS and YYNGEE. After removal of 4 bases from V and 6 bases from J, the junction contained 6 bases not matched to a gene. The CDR3 has 15 amino acids. CDR3 bases: TGTGCCAGCAGCCCGAGCGGGGGGGCCGCCGGGGAGCTGTTTTTT. Its protein is CASSPSGGAAGELFF.

The chain carries TRBV27 and TRBJ2-1; possible D gene TRBD2, 5 bases. This CDR3 spans 15 amino acids. V shed 4 bases and J shed 0 bases, with 10 bases lying between them. The germline V gene has CDR1 MNHEY and CDR2 SMNVEV (reference sequence). This CDR3 reads CASSSSGDSYNEQFF. The CDR3 region has the DNA TGTGCCAGCAGTTCCTCCGGGGACTCCTACAATGAGCAGTTCTTC.

This clone appeared a few times. The chain has TRBV11-2 and TRBJ2-2; D ambiguous. Germline V gene lookup returns CDR1 SGHAT and CDR2 FQNNGV. V dropped 1 base and J dropped 0 bases, with 12 bases sitting between them. The CDR3 has 17 amino acids. CDR3 amino acids: CASSLVGLGSNTGELFF. The CDR3 DNA follows: TGTGCCAGCAGCTTAGTTGGTCTCGGTTCGAACACCGGGGAGCTGTTTTTT.

The rearrangement links TRBV5-1 to TRBJ2-1, with TRBD2 as a possible D gene (6 bases). This CDR3 has 15 amino acids. Trimming pared 5 bases from V and 3 bases from J, leaving 15 bases between. Germline values: CDR1 SGHRS, CDR2 YFSETQ. CDR3 in DNA: TGCGCCAGCAGAAATGGGACTCCGAGCTACAATGAGCAGTTCTTC. The encoded protein is CASRNGTPSYNEQFF.

The gene calls are TRBV2 and TRBJ1-5; TRBD1 aligns across 7 bases. Germline V lookup: CDR1 SNHLY, CDR2 FYNNEI. The CDR3 is 14 amino acids. V gave up 3 bases and J gave up 4 bases; unmatched junction bases: 3. The CDR3 sequence: CASSDEGANQPQHF. The CDR3 DNA follows: TGTGCCAGCAGTGATGAGGGGGCAAATCAGCCCCAGCATTTT.

The genes are TRBV11-2 and TRBJ2-5; possible D gene TRBD2, 6 bases. V was shortened by 3 bases and J by 9 bases, with 14 bases between the two germline ends. The CDR3 spans 13 residues. Per the germline V gene, CDR1 is SGHAT and CDR2 is FQNNGV. In DNA, the CDR3 is TGTGCCAGCAGCTTGGAGTCCGGGGGTGCCCAGTACTTC. This translates into CASSLESGGAQYF.

The chain carries TRBV9 and TRBJ1-2; perhaps TRBD1 as D (5 bases). The V gene's germline CDR1 is SGDLS and CDR2 YYNGEE. This CDR3 comprises 15 residues. Trimming left V 5 bases short and J 4 bases short, with 18 bases between. The CDR3 DNA follows: TGTGCCAGCAGTCCATACAAGACAGAACTCTATGGCTACACCTTC. This encodes CASSPYKTELYGYTF.

The rearrangement joins TRBV5-4 to TRBJ1-1, with 7 bases identical to TRBD1. CDR1 and CDR2 (germline): SGHNT, YYREEE (reference sequence). The CDR3 consists of 15 residues. The J segment lost 4 bases and the V segment lost 4 bases, leaving 10 bases of the junction unmatched. The CDR3 reads CASSIQGVGGTEAFF. In DNA form, the CDR3 reads TGTGCCAGCAGCATTCAGGGGGTGGGGGGCACTGAAGCTTTCTTT.

V and J are TRBV28 and TRBJ2-1; possible D gene TRBD2, 6 bases. V was trimmed by 3 bases and J by 7 bases, leaving 13 bases between them. The CDR3 is 14 residues long. CDR1 MDHEN and CDR2 SYDVKM come from the germline V gene. The CDR3 coding sequence is TGTGCCAGCAGTTTTCTCTTCGGGGGAAATGAGCAGTTCTTC. Its protein product is CASSFLFGGNEQFF.

The CDR3 DNA reads TGCGCCAGCAGCCAAGACCGGGACAGGGGGACCGAGCAGTACTTC. Protein: CASSQDRDRGTEQYF. This sequence joins TRBV4-1 and TRBJ2-7; 11 bases align to TRBD1. After removal of 0 bases from V and 6 bases from J, the junction contained 4 bases not matched to a gene. This CDR3 contains 15 residues. Germline V gene lookup returns CDR1 MGHRA and CDR2 YSYEKL.

This clone was seen once. The chain employs TRBV28 and TRBJ2-1; 7 bases match TRBD1. The CDR3 loop spans 14 amino acids. Germline V gene data show CDR1 as MDHEN and CDR2 as SYDVKM. J was trimmed by 4 bases and V by 5 bases; bases with no gene match: 5. CDR3 protein: CASSIGTEYNEQFF. The CDR3 DNA reads as TGTGCCAGCAGTATCGGGACAGAGTACAATGAGCAGTTCTTC.

This clone has a single count. J is TRBJ2-7 and V is TRBV7-9, with D maybe TRBD2 (6 bases). The V end lost 4 bases, the J end lost 2 bases, and 12 bases lay between the germline ends. The CDR3 extends over 14 amino acids. Germline CDR1 SEHNR, CDR2 FQNEAQ (reference sequence). The CDR3 DNA sequence: TGTGCCAGCAGCTCCCCTAGCGCGCCCTACGAGCAGTACTTC. This sequence encodes CASSSPSAPYEQYF.

The genes are TRBV7-9 and TRBJ2-7, with 9 positions matching TRBD1. V lost 6 bases and J lost 4; bases outside the gene matches: 13. The CDR3 has 16 residues. Germline CDR1 SEHNR, CDR2 FQNEAQ (reference sequence). The CDR3 DNA reads as TGTGCCAGCAGTTTCCCCGGGGGGACAGGGAGGTACGAGCAGTACTTC. Translating it yields CASSFPGGTGRYEQYF.

Here the CDR3 DNA reads TGCGCCAGCAGCTTGGAGTCAGGGGCCGTTGGCTACACCTTC. It encodes CASSLESGAVGYTF. The chain uses TRBV5-1 and TRBJ1-2; maybe TRBD1 (6 bases). CDR1 is SGHRS and CDR2 is YFSETQ in the germline V gene. With 0 bases removed from V and 7 bases from J, the gap between germline ends came to 13 bases. The CDR3 extends over 14 amino acids. The variable domain in full, completed from reference TRBV5-1 and TRBJ1-2, reads KAGVTQTPRYLIKTRGQQVTLSCSPISGHRSVSWYQQTPGQGLQFLFEYFSETQRNKGNFPGRFSGRQFSNSRSEMNVSTLELGDSALYLCASSLESGAVGYTFGSGTRLTVV.

This clone was seen a handful of times. V usage is TRBV6-1 and J usage is TRBJ2-5, with 7 bases matching TRBD2. The V segment lost 4 bases and the J segment 11 bases; nucleotides outside the gene matches: 7. Germline-derived CDR1 and CDR2 are MNHNS and SASEGT. CDR3 length: 12 residues. This CDR3 reads CASSVGGREQYF. In nucleotides, the CDR3 is TGTGCCAGCAGTGTGGGCGGGCGGGAGCAGTACTTC.

CDR3 nucleotide sequence: TGTGCCAGCACTGTGTCCTTACTCTATGGCTACACCTTC. It specifies CASTVSLLYGYTF. The chain combines TRBV6-5 with TRBJ1-2; D gene unclear. There are 13 residues in the CDR3. Germline V gene lookup returns CDR1 MNHEY and CDR2 SVGAGI. V lost 7 bases and J lost 4, with 13 bases in between.

The rearrangement uses TRBV9 and TRBJ2-1; 11 nucleotides agree with TRBD2. The CDR3 totals 14 residues. Germline CDR1 and CDR2: SGDLS and YYNGEE. J gave up 7 bases and V 2 bases, and 2 bases lay outside the gene matches. In DNA form, the CDR3 reads TGTGCCAGCAGCGTTAGCGGGGGGGCTAATGAGCAGTTCTTC. This gives the protein CASSVSGGANEQFF. Full variable domain (remainder filled in from reference TRBV9 and TRBJ2-1): DSGVTQTPKHLITATGQRVTLRCSPRSGDLSVYWYQQSLDQGLQFLIQYYNGEERAKGNILERFSAQQFPDLHSELNLSSLELGDSALYFCASSVSGGANEQFFGPGTRLTVL.